These 11 T cell receptor beta chains share one sample of origin, sequenced in a study of cytomegalovirus exposure and HLA in healthy donors. In the PCR, 60 Vbeta and 13 Jbeta primers were used. TCRdb keeps only in-frame clones here, not all; method: immunoSEQ multiplex PCR. The sample lists 150,000 to 200,000 clones; 65% to 90% were seen once. The sample was PBMCs. The receptor source for this set is a human donor in good health.

The chain combines TRBV5-1 with TRBJ2-2; perhaps TRBD2 as D (6 bases). Germline V gives CDR1 SGHRS, CDR2 YFSETQ. This CDR3 is 16 amino acids long. V was shortened by 4 bases and J by 6 bases, with 19 bases between the two germline ends. The CDR3 DNA sequence: TGCGCCAGCAGCCCACCGCGGGGAACCGTTCCCGGGGAGCTGTTTTTT. Amino acid sequence: CASSPPRGTVPGELFF.

The rearrangement links TRBV13 to TRBJ2-7; 15 bases agree with TRBD2. Germline trimming cut 5 bases from V and 4 bases from J; bases unmatched to any gene: 3. CDR3 length: 15 residues. Germline V gene data show CDR1 as PRHDT and CDR2 as FYEKMQ (reference sequence). CDR3 in amino acids: CASSGTSGGRYEQYF. The CDR3, as DNA: TGTGCCAGCAGCGGGACTAGCGGGGGGCGTTACGAGCAGTACTTC.

CDR3 nucleotides: TGTGCCAGCAGCCCTACGAGGGGGGGACTCACAGATACGCAGTATTTT. Translated: CASSPTRGGLTDTQYF. The gene calls are TRBV27 and TRBJ2-3; perhaps TRBD2 as D (7 bases). The CDR3 totals 16 residues. Trimming stripped 6 bases from V and 2 bases from J, with 18 bases between. From germline, CDR1 is MNHEY and CDR2 SMNVEV (reference sequence).

The chain couples TRBV2 to TRBJ2-2; TRBD1 agrees at 8 bases. Unmatched junction bases numbered 9, after V lost 8 bases and J lost 4 bases. The germline CDR1 and CDR2 sequences are SNHLY and FYNNEI. The CDR3 has 15 residues. CDR3 protein: CASERETGGTGELFF. CDR3 DNA sequence: TGTGCCAGCGAGAGGGAAACAGGGGGCACCGGGGAGCTGTTTTTT.

The V call is TRBV6-5, the J call TRBJ2-5, with 8 nucleotides matching TRBD1. The assigned J gene may be wrong: the sequence end matches TRBJ2-7 better. The germline V gene has CDR1 MNHEY and CDR2 SVGAGI. This CDR3 region has 15 residues. Here the CDR3 DNA reads TGTGCCAGCAGGCGTTTGGGACAGGCTGGCGACGAGCAGTACTTC. Amino acids: CASRRLGQAGDEQYF.

V usage is TRBV19 and J usage is TRBJ2-3; D may be TRBD1 (5 bases). Between the trimmed V and J ends, which lost 6 bases and 4 bases, there was a span of 17 bases. CDR3 length equals 15 residues. Germline V gene sequence: CDR1 LNHDA, CDR2 SQIVND (reference sequence). CDR3 sequence: CASSALLGHSDTQYF. The DNA for the CDR3 is TGTGCCAGTAGCGCGCTGTTGGGGCATTCAGATACGCAGTATTTT.

The V and J genes are TRBV11-2 and TRBJ1-4; 8 bases map to TRBD1. Trimming took 5 bases from V and 7 from J; bases not matched to a gene: 9. The CDR3 spans 15 residues. The germline V gene has CDR1 SGHAT and CDR2 FQNNGV. CDR3 protein: CASSLLQGAGEKLFF. In DNA, the CDR3 is TGTGCCAGCAGCCTCCTCCAGGGGGCTGGTGAAAAACTGTTTTTT.

This clone was counted once. This chain connects TRBV29-1 to TRBJ2-7; D might be TRBD1 (6 bases). The length of the CDR3 is 12 residues. Germline CDR1 reads SQVTM; CDR2 reads ANQGSEA. The V gene lost 7 bases and the J gene lost 3 bases, with 13 bases spanning the gap. In nucleotides, the CDR3 is TGCAGCGCTCGCGGACAGATCTACGAGCAGTACTTC. The encoded protein is CSARGQIYEQYF.

This clone was observed once. The J gene is TRBJ2-7, the V gene TRBV7-2, with D unresolved. The germline V and J ends were trimmed by 1 base and 5 bases, with 12 bases remaining between them. Germline V gene sequence: CDR1 SGHTA, CDR2 FQGNSA. The CDR3 has 14 amino acids. CDR3 nucleotide sequence: TGTGCCAGCAGCTTAGAACTGCCGAGCCACGAGCAGTACTTC. This encodes CASSLELPSHEQYF.

The rearrangement joins TRBV27 to TRBJ2-7; TRBD2 aligns across 12 bases. Germline CDR1 reads MNHEY; CDR2 reads SMNVEV (reference sequence). The ends lost 5 bases at V and 0 bases at J; junction bases unmatched: 2. The CDR3 contains 15 residues. In DNA, the CDR3 is TGTGCCAGCAGTACGACTAGCGGGAGCTCCTACGAGCAGTACTTC. Translating gives CASSTTSGSSYEQYF.

Note on this clone: The junction differs from germline at one of its ends, possibly a read error. The chain joins TRBV7-9 to TRBJ1-2, with TRBD1 identical over 7 bases. Per germline, CDR1 SEHNR and CDR2 FQNEAQ (reference sequence). The CDR3 totals 14 residues. CDR3 coding DNA: TGTGCCAGCAGCCTAGCGACAGGGCGCTATGGCTACACCTTC. It yields the protein CASSLATGRYGYTF.